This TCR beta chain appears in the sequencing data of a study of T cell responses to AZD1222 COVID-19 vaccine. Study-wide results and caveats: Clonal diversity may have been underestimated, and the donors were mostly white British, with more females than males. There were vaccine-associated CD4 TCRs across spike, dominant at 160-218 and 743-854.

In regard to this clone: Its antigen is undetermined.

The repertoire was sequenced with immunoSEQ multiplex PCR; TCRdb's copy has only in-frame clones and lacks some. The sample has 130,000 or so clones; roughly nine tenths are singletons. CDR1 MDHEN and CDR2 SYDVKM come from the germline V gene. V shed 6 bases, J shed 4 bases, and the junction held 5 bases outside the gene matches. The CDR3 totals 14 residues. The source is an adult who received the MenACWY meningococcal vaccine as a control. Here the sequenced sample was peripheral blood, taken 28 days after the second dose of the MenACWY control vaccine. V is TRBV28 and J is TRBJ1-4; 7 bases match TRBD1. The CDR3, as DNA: TGTGCCAGCAGGACAGGGTCACATAATGAAAAACTGTTTTTT. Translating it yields CASRTGSHNEKLFF.